One sample yielded the 2 T cell receptor beta chains listed below, sequenced in a study of control samples from healthy donors and cancer patients. Using immunoSEQ multiplex PCR, the repertoire was profiled, and TCRdb retains in-frame clones only, with some absent. The repertoire holds 140,000 or so clones, with roughly 89% as singletons. Sequencing was carried out using blood. The receptor set was obtained from a young man in good health.

This rearrangement joins TRBV2 to TRBJ1-1, with D uncertain. V lost 4 bases and J lost 5, with 11 bases in between. CDR3 length: 13 amino acids. Germline-derived CDR1 and CDR2 are SNHLY and FYNNEI. CDR3 region: CASSAKEKTEAFF. The CDR3, as DNA: TGTGCCAGCAGTGCGAAGGAAAAGACTGAAGCTTTCTTT.

This chain uses TRBV6-5 with TRBJ1-1; D is uncertain. Per germline, CDR1 MNHEY and CDR2 SVGAGI. The V and J ends lost 6 bases and 3 bases respectively, with 11 bases between them. The CDR3 spans 13 residues. CDR3 coding DNA: TGTGCCAGCAGACCTAGACGGGACACTGAAGCTTTCTTT. Its protein product is CASRPRRDTEAFF.